This T cell receptor beta chain derives from a study of response to subunit inactivated influenza vaccine. TCRdb re-called the RT-PCR reads with MiXCR, one entry per CDR3 protein. The sample gives about 540,000 distinct CDR3 sequences, under 30% of which show up once; 2.5% to 3.5% is in the top ten. For this clonotype: Its cognate antigen is unknown.

CDR1 is DFQATT and CDR2 is SNEGSKA in the germline V gene (reference sequence). Trimming removed 3 bases at V and 7 bases at J, with 9 bases between. The CDR3 totals 12 residues. Study-wide results and limits: New T cells are recruited in small numbers by each seasonal influenza vaccination, according to the authors' suggestion.

This same sample was also taken into another study, of T cells expressing NK-cell markers. This second report adds: UMI-tagged 5'RACE template switching yielded the TCR beta cDNA. Sorted CD3+CD56+NKG2C+, CD3+CD56+NKG2C- and CD3+CD56-NKG2C+ T cells supplied TCR beta repertoires. Seven donors tested HCMV-seropositive and one tested seronegative among the eight sequenced. Only alpha-beta TCR T cells were sorted in several experiments, using an anti-gamma-delta TCR antibody.

This receptor was obtained from a man aged 50 to 60 who received an inactivated influenza vaccine. This specimen consisted of CD4+ T cells sorted from PBMCs, obtained 12 days after vaccination. The gene calls are TRBV20-1 and TRBJ2-2; D may be TRBD1 or TRBD2 (5 bases each). CDR3 in amino acids: CSASRGDGELFF. The DNA for the CDR3 is TGCAGTGCTAGTCGAGGGGACGGGGAGCTGTTTTTT.